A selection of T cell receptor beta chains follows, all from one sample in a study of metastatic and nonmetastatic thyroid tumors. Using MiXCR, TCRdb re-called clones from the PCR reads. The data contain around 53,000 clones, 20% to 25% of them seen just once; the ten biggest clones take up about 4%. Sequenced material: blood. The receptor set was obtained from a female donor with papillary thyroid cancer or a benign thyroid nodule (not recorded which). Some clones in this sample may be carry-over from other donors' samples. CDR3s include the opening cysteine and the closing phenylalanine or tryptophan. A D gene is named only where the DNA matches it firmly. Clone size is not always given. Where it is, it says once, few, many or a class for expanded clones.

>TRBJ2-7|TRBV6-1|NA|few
TGTGCCAGCAGTGAGGGCGGGGCAGGGTGTGTCGAGCAGTACTTC
CASSEGGAGCVEQYF
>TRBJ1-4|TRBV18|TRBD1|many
TGTGCCAGCTCACAAACAGGGGCTAGCGAAAAACTGTTTTTT
CASSQTGASEKLFF
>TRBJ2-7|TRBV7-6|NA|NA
TGTGCCAGCAGCTTGTCGGGACGTACCTACGAGCAGTACTTC
CASSLSGRTYEQYF
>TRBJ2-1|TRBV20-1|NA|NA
TGCAGTGCTAGATATTCGGCGGCGGGTGACCGACTGTCGCTCTTC
CSARYSAAGDRLSLF
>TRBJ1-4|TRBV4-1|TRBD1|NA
TGCGCCAGCAGCCAGTCTACCGGGACAGGGAATGAAAAACTGTTTTTT
CASSQSTGTGNEKLFF
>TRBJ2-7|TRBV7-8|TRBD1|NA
TGTGCCAGCAGCTCTCTGGCCGACAGGGGAATGGACGAGCAGTACTTC
CASSSLADRGMDEQYF
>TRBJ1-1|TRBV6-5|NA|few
TGTGCCAGCAGATACGGGCAGTTGATGTACACTGAAGCTTTCTTT
CASRYGQLMYTEAFF
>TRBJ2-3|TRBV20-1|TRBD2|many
TGCAGTGCTACCCCTACTAGCGGGAGGGCAGATACGCAGTATTTT
CSATPTSGRADTQYF
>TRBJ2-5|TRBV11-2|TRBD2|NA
TGTGCCAGCAGACAGCACGGGACTAGCGGGCCCGGGCACGGGGAGACCCAGTACTTC
CASRQHGTSGPGHGETQYF
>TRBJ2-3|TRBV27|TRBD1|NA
TGTGCCAGCAGTTTACAAGGGGGCGGGCGTACGCAGTATTTT
CASSLQGGGRTQYF
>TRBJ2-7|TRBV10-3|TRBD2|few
TGTGCCATCAGTGGGAGACTATCTGGAGCGGGAGAGCAGTACTTC
CAISGRLSGAGEQYF
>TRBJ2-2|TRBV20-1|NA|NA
TGCAGTGCTAGACTCTGGGTTGGGGAGGCCTGGGAGCTCTTTTTT
CSARLWVGEAWELFF
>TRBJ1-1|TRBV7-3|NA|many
TGTGCCAGCAGCTTAAAAGGAATGAACACTGAAGCTTTCTTT
CASSLKGMNTEAFF
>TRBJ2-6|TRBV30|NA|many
TGTGCCTGGAGGAGGGGCAGTGGATCCTCTGGGGCCAACGTCCTGACTTTC
CAWRRGSGSSGANVLTF
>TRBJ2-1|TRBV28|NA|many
TGTGCTAGCAGGGCTCCGGGGGGCGGGAGAAGAACCTACAATGAGCAGTTCTTC
CASRAPGGGRRTYNEQFF
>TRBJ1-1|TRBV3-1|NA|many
TGTGCCAGCAGCCACTACAGGGTCAACACTGAAGCTTTCTTT
CASSHYRVNTEAFF
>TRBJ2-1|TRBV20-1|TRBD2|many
TGCAGTGCTTTGGGACTAGCGGGAGGTGGAAATGAGCAGTTCTTC
CSALGLAGGGNEQFF
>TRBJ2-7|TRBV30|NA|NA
TGTGCCTGGAAAGGGGGAGACTACGAGCAGTACTTC
CAWKGGDYEQYF
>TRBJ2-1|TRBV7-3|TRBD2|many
TGTGCCAGCAGCCTCGGACTAGCGGGAGGGAACGAGCAGTTCTTC
CASSLGLAGGNEQFF
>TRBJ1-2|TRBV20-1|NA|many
TGCAGTGCCCCCAACCAGCCCAACTATGGCTACACCTTC
CSAPNQPNYGYTF
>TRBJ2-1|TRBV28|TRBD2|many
TGTGCCAGCAGTTCCGGGACTAGCGGGAGGGCGAATGAGCAGTTCTTC
CASSSGTSGRANEQFF
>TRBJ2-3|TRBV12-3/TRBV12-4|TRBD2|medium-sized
TGTGCCAGCAGTCAAAGCGGGAGGGCCGGAGATACGCAGTATTTT
CASSQSGRAGDTQYF
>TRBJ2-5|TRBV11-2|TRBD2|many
TGTGCCAGCAGCTTAGATCCTAGCGGGAGAGAGACCCAGTACTTC
CASSLDPSGRETQYF
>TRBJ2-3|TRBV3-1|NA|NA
TGTTCCAGCAGCCGAGTACTTGGCCATCAGCAGTATTTT
CSSSRVLGHQQYF
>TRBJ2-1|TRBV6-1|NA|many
TGTGCCAGCAGTGACAGGGGTGAGCAGTTCTTC
CASSDRGEQFF
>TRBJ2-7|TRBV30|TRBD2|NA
TGTGCCTGGAGTGGCGCGGCCGGGACTAGCGGGATGAGCTCCTACGAGCAGTACTTC
CAWSGAAGTSGMSSYEQYF
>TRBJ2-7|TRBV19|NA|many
TGTGCCAGTAGTCGATCGGGAGTGGGCTACGAGCAGTACTTC
CASSRSGVGYEQYF
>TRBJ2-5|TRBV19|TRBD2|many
TGTGCCAGTAGTTCGGGGGGGCGGGAGACCCAGTACTTC
CASSSGGRETQYF
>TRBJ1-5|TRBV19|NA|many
TGTGCCAGTAGTTTCCGGGGCGCCCCAAATCAGCCCCAGCATTTT
CASSFRGAPNQPQHF
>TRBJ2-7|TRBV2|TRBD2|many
TGTGCCAGCAGTGAGGGAGGGAGGTCCTACGAGCAGTACTTC
CASSEGGRSYEQYF
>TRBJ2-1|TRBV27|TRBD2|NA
TGTGCCAGCAGTCGGAGAACCCCTAGCGGATCCTCCTACAATGCGCAGTTCTTC
CASSRRTPSGSSYNAQFF
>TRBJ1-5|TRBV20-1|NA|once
TGCAGTGCTAGAATCGTTGTCCGGGACACCTACAATCAGCCCCAGCATTTT
CSARIVVRDTYNQPQHF
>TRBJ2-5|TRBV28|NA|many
TGTGCCAGCAGTTGGCTAGCCCAAGAGACCCAGTACTTC
CASSWLAQETQYF
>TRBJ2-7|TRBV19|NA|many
TGTGCCAGTAGTGATAGTCGAAGGCTTCAAGAGCAGTACTTC
CASSDSRRLQEQYF
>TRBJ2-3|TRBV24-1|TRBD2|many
TGTGCCACCAGTGATTTGCCTAGCGGGGCTAACACAGATACGCAGTATTTT
CATSDLPSGANTDTQYF
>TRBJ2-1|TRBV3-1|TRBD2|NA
TGTGCCAGCAGCCGGGGACTAGCGGGAGGGAGCTCCTTCAATGCGCAGTTCTTC
CASSRGLAGGSSFNAQFF
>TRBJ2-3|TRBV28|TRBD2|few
TGTGCCAGCAGCCTATTAACTAGCGGGCAAATCACAGATACGCAGTATTTT
CASSLLTSGQITDTQYF
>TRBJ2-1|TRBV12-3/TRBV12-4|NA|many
TGTGCCAGCAGTTTAGGGGCGGGAACTGACAATGAGCAGTTCTTC
CASSLGAGTDNEQFF
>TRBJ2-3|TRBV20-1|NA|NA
TGCAGTGCTAGTCCCCCGGGCACAGATACGCAGTATTTT
CSASPPGTDTQYF
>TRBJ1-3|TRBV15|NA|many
TGTGCCACCAGCAGAGGTACAAACACCATATATTTT
CATSRGTNTIYF
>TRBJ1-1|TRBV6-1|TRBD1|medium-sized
TGTGCCAGCAGTGAATTTCGGACAGGAATGTCTGAAGCTTTCTTT
CASSEFRTGMSEAFF
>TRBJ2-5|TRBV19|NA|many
TGTGCCAGTAGTATCTACGGGTCGCAGTACCAAGAGACCCAGTACTTC
CASSIYGSQYQETQYF
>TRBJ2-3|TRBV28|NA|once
TGTGCCAGCAGCCCTACAAGCCCCACAGATACGGAGTATTTT
CASSPTSPTDTEYF
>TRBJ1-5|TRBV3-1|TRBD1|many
TGTGCCAGCAGCTCTGGGACAGGTAATCAGCCCCAGCATTTT
CASSSGTGNQPQHF
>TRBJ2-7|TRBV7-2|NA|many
TGTGCCAGCAGCTTAGGTTCTGGGGACTACGAGCAGTACTTC
CASSLGSGDYEQYF
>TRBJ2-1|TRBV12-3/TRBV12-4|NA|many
TGTGCCAGCAGTTTGGCGGCAGGGTCCTCCAATGAGCAGTTCTTC
CASSLAAGSSNEQFF
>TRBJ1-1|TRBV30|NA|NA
TGTGCCTGGAGTAAGGAGAACAATGAAGCTTTCTTT
CAWSKENNEAFF
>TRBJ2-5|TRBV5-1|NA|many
TGCGCCAGCAGCTTCACAGGGATGTACCAAGAGACCCAGTACTTC
CASSFTGMYQETQYF
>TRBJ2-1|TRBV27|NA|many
TGTGCCAGCAGTTTAGAACAGGGATACAATGAGCAGTTCTTC
CASSLEQGYNEQFF
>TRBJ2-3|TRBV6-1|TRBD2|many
TGTGCCAGCACCCCCGGGCTTCTAGCGGGCCCAGATACGCAGTATTTT
CASTPGLLAGPDTQYF
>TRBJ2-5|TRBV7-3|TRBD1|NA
TGTGTCAGCAGTATAACAGGGGGCGTCGAGACCCAGTACTTC
CVSSITGGVETQYF
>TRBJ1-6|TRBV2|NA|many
TGTGCCAGCAGTGGGGAGCTCCAAAATAATTCACCCCTCCACTTT
CASSGELQNNSPLHF
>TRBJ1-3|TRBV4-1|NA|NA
TGCGCCAGCAGCCAAGAATCGTTCGCGGCGAGCGGATACACCATATATTTT
CASSQESFAASGYTIYF
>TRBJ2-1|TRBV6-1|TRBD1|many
TGTGCCAGCAGTTGGGACAGGGGTGAGCAGTTCTTC
CASSWDRGEQFF
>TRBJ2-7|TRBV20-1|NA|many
TGCAGTGCTATAGGGGGGGGGGCACTCCTAGAGCAGTACTTC
CSAIGGGALLEQYF
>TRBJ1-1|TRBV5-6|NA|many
TGTGCCAGCAGCTCCAGACAGGTCGGGAACACTGAAGCTTTCTTT
CASSSRQVGNTEAFF